Following are 24 T cell receptor beta chains from one sample sequenced in a study. TCRdb re-called the RT-PCR reads with MiXCR, one entry per CDR3 protein. The sample comprises 550,000 to 750,000 distinct CDR3 sequences, 11% to 15% of which are singletons, and 3.6% rests with the top ten. The sequenced material came from memory CD4+ T cells from blood. These receptors originate from a female donor in good health, serving as a healthy control.

This clonotype was recorded at least ten times. The chain combines TRBV27 with TRBJ1-2, with D uncertain. The length of the CDR3 is 14 residues. Germline V gene lookup returns CDR1 MNHEY and CDR2 SMNVEV (reference sequence). Trimming removed 5 bases at V and 8 bases at J, with 18 bases between. The CDR3 nucleotides read TGTGCCAGCAGTACTACGGATAACACCAGGGGCTACACCTTC. It specifies CASSTTDNTRGYTF.

The chain recombines TRBV7-9 with TRBJ2-3, with TRBD2 identical over 11 bases. The CDR3 has 15 amino acids. Germline values: CDR1 SEHNR, CDR2 FQNEAQ (reference sequence). V shed 3 bases, J shed 11 bases, and the junction held 10 bases outside the gene matches. The CDR3 reads CASSLTSGMMLGQYF. CDR3 bases: TGTGCCAGCAGCTTGACTAGCGGGATGATGCTGGGGCAGTATTTT.

The table lists this clonotype with many counts. The V gene is TRBV5-5, the J gene TRBJ2-5; no firm D call. Germline V gene sequence: CDR1 SGHKS, CDR2 YYEKEE (reference sequence). V lost 4 bases and J 2 bases, leaving 12 bases between the germline ends. The CDR3 spans 14 residues. The DNA for the CDR3 is TGTGCCAGCAGCACCGGACCCCATCAAGAGACCCAGTACTTC. This encodes CASSTGPHQETQYF. Looking up the rest from reference TRBV5-5 and TRBJ2-5 gives the full variable domain: DAGVTQSPTHLIKTRGQQVTLRCSPISGHKSVSWYQQVLGQGPQFIFQYYEKEERGRGNFPDRFSARQFPNYSSELNVNALLLGDSALYLCASSTGPHQETQYFGPGTRLLVL.

In its sample, this clonotype was seen many times. The V gene is TRBV5-1, the J gene TRBJ1-1; D unclear. This CDR3 is 14 amino acids long. In germline, CDR1 is SGHRS, CDR2 YFSETQ. V lost 3 bases, J lost 0 bases, and 9 bases lay in between. The CDR3 is CASSYSGMNTEAFF. In DNA, the CDR3 is TGCGCCAGCAGCTATTCCGGGATGAACACTGAAGCTTTCTTT.

The genes are TRBV10-3 and TRBJ1-1, with no clear D. Trimming pared 10 bases from V and 1 base from J, leaving 16 bases between. The length of the CDR3 is 14 residues. The germline CDR1 and CDR2 sequences are ENHRY and SYGVKD. CDR3 residues: CASSPHRPNTEAFF. The CDR3 DNA reads as TGTGCCAGCAGCCCCCATCGCCCGAACACTGAAGCTTTCTTT.

This clonotype was picked up a small number of times. The chain uses TRBV7-3 and TRBJ1-6, with 8 bases matching TRBD1. Germline CDR1 SGHTA, CDR2 FQGTGA. This CDR3 region has 15 residues. V was clipped by 4 bases and J by 4 bases; unmatched bases: 3. The CDR3 DNA reads TGTGCCAGCAGCTACAGGGGGAGTTATAATTCACCCCTCCACTTT. It specifies CASSYRGSYNSPLHF.

This chain links TRBV20-1 with TRBJ2-1; D remains unclear. Germline CDR1 DFQATT, CDR2 SNEGSKA (reference sequence). The CDR3 runs to 11 residues. V was cut by 3 bases and J by 7 bases, with 7 bases left in between. The CDR3 region is CSARGINEQFF. The CDR3 DNA is TGCAGTGCTAGGGGAATAAATGAGCAGTTCTTC.

This clonotype has at least ten counts. V is TRBV12-3 or TRBV12-4 and J is TRBJ2-7, with TRBD1 identical over 7 bases. The V gene end was trimmed by 3 bases and the J gene end by 7 bases; junction bases not matched to a gene: 6. This CDR3 spans 13 amino acids. CDR3 amino acids: CASSLGTEREQYF. The CDR3 DNA sequence: TGTGCCAGCAGTTTGGGGACAGAGAGGGAGCAGTACTTC.

A few counts support this clonotype. In DNA form, the CDR3 reads TGTGCCAGCAGGGGACTTAACAGCAACACTGAAGCTTTCTTT. Encoded protein: CASRGLNSNTEAFF. The chain combines TRBV12-3 or TRBV12-4 with TRBJ1-1; possible D gene TRBD1, 5 bases. V dropped 6 bases and J dropped 2 bases, with 13 bases sitting between them. CDR3 size: 14 residues.

The sample holds many counts of this clonotype. V usage is TRBV7-3 and J usage is TRBJ2-1; 10 nucleotides align to TRBD2. From germline, CDR1 is SGHTA and CDR2 FQGTGA. The CDR3 loop spans 14 amino acids. The V segment lost 5 bases and the J segment 10 bases; nucleotides outside the gene matches: 8. In DNA form, the CDR3 reads TGTGCCAGCAGCCGCTCGGGACTAGCGTCCGAGCAGTTCTTC. Its protein is CASSRSGLASEQFF.

The chain is built from TRBV10-1 and TRBJ2-3; D is ambiguous. Germline values: CDR1 WNHNN, CDR2 SYGVQD (reference sequence). Trimming removed 0 bases at V and 2 bases at J, with 12 bases between. The CDR3 has 16 amino acids. CDR3 sequence reads: CASSESPFLDTDTQYF. CDR3 nucleotides: TGCGCCAGCAGTGAGTCCCCATTCCTAGACACAGATACGCAGTATTTT.

This clonotype was picked up many times. The gene calls are TRBV5-1 and TRBJ2-1; no firm D call. V lost 0 bases, J lost 0 bases, and 13 bases lay in between. Germline CDR1 reads SGHRS; CDR2 reads YFSETQ. The CDR3 consists of 17 residues. CDR3 region: CASSLGGKPSSYNEQFF. Written as DNA, the CDR3 is TGCGCCAGCAGCTTGGGGGGTAAACCGAGCTCCTACAATGAGCAGTTCTTC.

This clonotype came up a few times. V and J are TRBV28 and TRBJ1-5; 11 bases map to TRBD1. V lost 5 bases and J lost 6; bases outside the gene matches: 18. The CDR3 sequence is 19 residues long. CDR1 is MDHEN, CDR2 SYDVKM, per germline. The CDR3 loop is CASSLRMGLGTGGFQPQHF. The CDR3 DNA is TGTGCCAGCAGTCTGCGTATGGGTCTGGGGACAGGGGGGTTTCAGCCCCAGCATTTT.

This clonotype was seen many times. V and J are TRBV18 and TRBJ2-3; D not certain. V lost 2 bases to trimming and J lost 7 bases, with 4 bases between them. There are 11 residues in the CDR3. The germline V gene has CDR1 KGHSH and CDR2 LQKENI. The CDR3 region has the DNA TGTGCCAGCTCACCATTGCATACGCAGTATTTT. Encoded protein: CASSPLHTQYF.

This clonotype was observed at least ten times. The chain couples TRBV10-3 to TRBJ2-7; D may be TRBD2 (7 bases). V lost 11 bases and J lost 2, with 13 bases in between. The CDR3 sequence is 12 residues long. Germline loops: CDR1 ENHRY, CDR2 SYGVKD. The CDR3 nucleotides are TGTGCCTCGAGGGGGGGGCCCTACGAGCAGTACTTC. This codes for CASRGGPYEQYF.

This clonotype has more than one count but fewer than ten. The CDR3 here is CASSLRLQDTEAFF. DNA for the CDR3: TGTGCCAGCAGCTTACGGTTACAAGACACTGAAGCTTTCTTT. The chain carries TRBV7-2 and TRBJ1-1; no clear D. This CDR3 is built from 14 residues. V lost 2 bases to trimming and J lost 3 bases, with 10 bases between them. Germline loops: CDR1 SGHTA, CDR2 FQGNSA.

This clonotype was seen more than once but under ten times. The rearrangement uses TRBV6-6 and TRBJ2-2, with TRBD2 matching 8 bases. The CDR3 is 15 residues long. V gave up 6 bases and J gave up 7 bases; unmatched junction bases: 10. Germline V gives CDR1 MNHNY, CDR2 SVGAGI (reference sequence). CDR3 sequence: CASRTQAGDHGELFF. The CDR3 region has the DNA TGTGCCAGCAGGACCCAAGCGGGAGACCACGGGGAGCTGTTTTTT.

This clonotype has only a few counts. The chain combines TRBV7-3 with TRBJ2-2, with 7 bases matching TRBD1. The trim removed 1 base at V and 0 bases at J, leaving 14 bases unmatched. The V gene's germline CDR1 is SGHTA and CDR2 FQGTGA. This CDR3 is built from 20 residues. In DNA, the CDR3 is TGTGCCAGCAGCTTAAAGTTGTTATCGTCCGGGACAGCGAACACCGGGGAGCTGTTTTTT. Encoded protein: CASSLKLLSSGTANTGELFF.

In this sample, this clonotype turned up many times. The rearrangement uses TRBV29-1 and TRBJ2-1, with 7 bases matching TRBD2. CDR3 size: 16 residues. From germline, CDR1 is SQVTM and CDR2 ANQGSEA. Trimming cost V 3 bases and J 5 bases; bases outside gene matches: 13. CDR3 loop: CSVDVSGGEGNNEQFF. The DNA for the CDR3 is TGCAGCGTTGATGTTTCGGGGGGAGAAGGCAACAATGAGCAGTTCTTC.

This clonotype has a count of ten or more. The CDR3 DNA follows: TGCGCCAGCAGCCCATACTCATGGAACACTGAAGCTTTCTTT. Its protein is CASSPYSWNTEAFF. The chain is built from TRBV5-1 and TRBJ1-1; D is uncertain. Germline lookup yields CDR1 SGHRS and CDR2 YFSETQ. The germline V and J ends were trimmed by 4 bases and 1 base, with 11 bases remaining between them. The length of the CDR3 is 14 residues.

This clonotype was seen only a few times. The chain employs TRBV28 and TRBJ2-7; 10 bases line up with TRBD2. The V segment lost 6 bases and the J segment 1 base; nucleotides outside the gene matches: 15. From germline, CDR1 is MDHEN and CDR2 SYDVKM. The CDR3 has 18 amino acids. The CDR3 DNA sequence: TGTGCCAGCAGGCCCTACCGGGCCGTAGCGGGAGGTTCCTACGAGCAGTACTTC. Its translation is CASRPYRAVAGGSYEQYF.

The sample holds many counts of this clonotype. The chain carries TRBV20-1 and TRBJ2-1; no firm D call. The CDR3 totals 16 residues. CDR1 and CDR2 from the germline V gene are DFQATT and SNEGSKA (reference sequence). V was cut by 5 bases and J by 0 bases, with 17 bases left in between. In nucleotides, the CDR3 is TGCAGTGCTGGATCTAGGACCTCGAGCTCCTACAATGAGCAGTTCTTC. Translating it yields CSAGSRTSSSYNEQFF.

This clonotype was counted between two and nine times. The chain recombines TRBV7-9 with TRBJ1-1, with a possible D match to TRBD1 (5 bases). Germline V lookup: CDR1 SEHNR, CDR2 FQNEAQ (reference sequence). V was trimmed by 5 bases and J by 1 base, leaving 11 bases between them. The CDR3 length is 14 residues. CDR3 sequence: CASSGGTGNTEAFF. The DNA for the CDR3 is TGTGCCAGCAGCGGGGGAACAGGGAACACTGAAGCTTTCTTT.

V and J are TRBV6-2 or TRBV6-3 and TRBJ1-2, with TRBD1 as a possible D gene (5 bases). Germline lookup yields CDR1 MNHEY and CDR2 SVGEGT. V was pared by 6 bases and J by 5 bases, with 10 bases between. The length of the CDR3 is 12 residues. For the CDR3, the DNA is TGTGCCAGCAGCTTACAGGAGTATGGCTACACCTTC. This encodes CASSLQEYGYTF.